This T cell receptor (beta chain) emerged from a study of cytomegalovirus exposure and HLA in healthy donors. Overall study findings and caveats: Several of the most significant clusters were apparently associated with common viral pathogens in a later analysis.

Worth noting for this clone: The antigen is unknown.

The primer mix had 60 Vbeta and 13 Jbeta primers. Repertoires were generated with immunoSEQ multiplex PCR, while TCRdb's copy carries only in-frame clones and drops some. Altogether 140,000 to 150,000 clones are present, approximately 80% being singletons, with the ten largest covering approximately 3.8%. This CDR3 has 14 residues. Germline CDR1 and CDR2: SNHLY and FYNNEI. Trimming took 2 bases from V and 2 from J, leaving 9 bases between them. The sequencing sample was made of PBMCs. The J gene is TRBJ2-5, the V gene TRBV2, with D possibly matching TRBD2 (6 bases). The TCR comes from a male donor in good health and CMV-seronegative. The CDR3 loop reads CASSEIADQETQYF. DNA of the CDR3: TGTGCCAGCAGTGAAATAGCGGATCAAGAGACCCAGTACTTC.